These 31 T cell receptor beta chains were all obtained from the same sample, sequenced in a study of blood T cell repertoires in COVID-19. Data came from immunoSEQ multiplex PCR; TCRdb stores just in-frame clones and leaves some out. The sample records approximately 230,000 clones, roughly 88% being singletons. Material: peripheral blood. The receptors stem from a man aged 25 to 40 who had recovered from COVID-19.

This chain links TRBV5-4 with TRBJ1-1; weak D call: TRBD1 (5 bases). Trimming removed 0 bases at V and 1 base at J, with 10 bases between. The CDR3 has 15 residues. The germline gives CDR1 SGHNT, CDR2 YYREEE (reference sequence). DNA of the CDR3: TGTGCCAGCAGCTTGGCCATCGGGGGGAACACTGAAGCTTTCTTT. Residues: CASSLAIGGNTEAFF.

The chain's CDR3 is CASSVGGLQGHEQYF. DNA of the CDR3: TGTGCCAGCAGCGTAGGGGGACTCCAAGGCCACGAGCAGTACTTC. The rearrangement joins TRBV9 to TRBJ2-7; possibly TRBD2 for D (6 bases). The CDR3 covers 15 residues. V lost 0 bases, J lost 5 bases, and 15 bases lay in between. CDR1 SGDLS and CDR2 YYNGEE come from the germline V gene.

This sequence joins TRBV13 and TRBJ1-1; 7 positions match TRBD1. The germline V gene has CDR1 PRHDT and CDR2 FYEKMQ (reference sequence). The CDR3 is made up of 14 amino acids. J lost 4 bases, V lost 5 bases, and 7 bases had no gene match. This chain's CDR3 is CASSRNRQGTEAFF. The CDR3 coding sequence is TGTGCCAGCAGCCGAAACCGACAGGGCACTGAAGCTTTCTTT.

The rearrangement uses TRBV4-2 and TRBJ1-1, with 7 bases fitting TRBD1. The CDR3 loop spans 14 amino acids. The V segment lost 2 bases and the J segment 2 bases; nucleotides outside the gene matches: 2. Germline CDR1 LGHNA, CDR2 YNFKEQ. CDR3 loop: CASSQRQGNTEAFF. The CDR3 nucleotides are TGTGCCAGCAGCCAAAGACAGGGTAACACTGAAGCTTTCTTT.

The chain couples TRBV6-2 or TRBV6-3 to TRBJ2-3, with D perhaps matching TRBD2 (5 bases). The CDR3 spans 11 residues. Germline CDR1 MNHEY, CDR2 SVGEGT. Trimming left V 5 bases short and J 10 bases short, with 10 bases between. CDR3 amino acids: CASSRLQAQYF. The CDR3 DNA is TGTGCCAGCAGTCGACTACAAGCGCAGTATTTT.

The gene calls are TRBV6-5 and TRBJ1-3; no reliable D call. Germline loops: CDR1 MNHEY, CDR2 SVGAGI. Trimming cost V 2 bases and J 0 bases, with 8 bases left between them. CDR3 size: 15 residues. CDR3 sequence reads: CASSYAAGSGNTIYF. DNA of the CDR3: TGTGCCAGCAGTTACGCCGCAGGCTCTGGAAACACCATATATTTT.

This clone was seen a single time. The rearrangement links TRBV19 to TRBJ1-2, with D perhaps matching TRBD1 (6 bases). This CDR3 comprises 14 residues. Trimming shortened V by 5 bases and J by 3 bases, and 13 bases separated the two germline ends. Germline lookup yields CDR1 LNHDA and CDR2 SQIVND (reference sequence). CDR3 residues: CASSQGSLYYGYTF. CDR3 nucleotides: TGTGCCAGTAGTCAGGGGAGTCTGTACTATGGCTACACCTTC.

This chain connects TRBV9 to TRBJ2-5; D is possibly TRBD2 (5 bases). V was trimmed by 4 bases and J by 7 bases, leaving 17 bases between them. Germline-derived CDR1 and CDR2 are SGDLS and YYNGEE. The CDR3 sequence is 14 residues long. The CDR3 bases are TGTGCCAGCAGCCCCCAAAGCGACCGGGGGACCCAGTACTTC. It codes for CASSPQSDRGTQYF.

CDR3 nucleotides: TGTGCCAGCAGCGACAGGGCAGGAGGGCCCCAGCATTTT. Its translation: CASSDRAGGPQHF. This chain links TRBV6-4 with TRBJ1-5; 7 positions agree with TRBD1. CDR1 and CDR2 from the germline V gene are MRHNA and SNTAGT. The CDR3 consists of 13 residues. Trimming cost V 6 bases and J 9 bases; bases outside gene matches: 8.

V is TRBV27 and J is TRBJ1-1; D ambiguous. V dropped 7 bases and J dropped 6 bases, with 9 bases sitting between them. The CDR3 has 11 amino acids. Germline-derived CDR1 and CDR2 are MNHEY and SMNVEV (reference sequence). CDR3 protein: CASISLAEAFF. CDR3 DNA: TGTGCCAGCATCTCCCTCGCTGAAGCTTTCTTT.

The rearrangement uses TRBV6-5 and TRBJ1-4; 9 bases are a match to TRBD1. Germline V gene sequence: CDR1 MNHEY, CDR2 SVGAGI. Losses at the gene ends were 8 bases for V and 6 bases for J; bases not matched to a gene: 10. This CDR3 is 15 amino acids long. CDR3 sequence reads: CASAGTGIPYEKLFF. CDR3 DNA sequence: TGTGCCAGCGCCGGGACAGGGATCCCATATGAAAAACTGTTTTTT.

This chain uses TRBV12-3 or TRBV12-4 with TRBJ2-6; tentative D call: TRBD2 (6 bases). The ends were cut back, 11 bases at V and 11 bases at J, with 16 bases in the middle. This CDR3 region has 12 residues. CDR3 region: CAGPGGADVLTF. The CDR3 DNA follows: TGTGCCGGCCCCGGGGGAGCGGACGTCCTGACTTTC.

In this sample, this clone turned up many times. This chain links TRBV30 with TRBJ2-6; D call uncertain. CDR3 length: 16 residues. The V and J ends lost 0 bases and 0 bases respectively, with 9 bases between them. Germline values: CDR1 GTSNPN, CDR2 SVGIG (reference sequence). The CDR3 protein is CAWSVRGISGANVLTF. The CDR3 coding sequence is TGTGCCTGGAGTGTCCGCGGCATCTCTGGGGCCAACGTCCTGACTTTC.

The rearrangement uses TRBV19 and TRBJ1-1; D is uncertain. This CDR3 contains 13 residues. With 10 bases removed from V and 0 bases from J, the gap between germline ends came to 12 bases. Germline lookup yields CDR1 LNHDA and CDR2 SQIVND (reference sequence). The CDR3 loop is CATSMQVNTEAFF. The CDR3, as DNA: TGTGCCACTTCGATGCAGGTGAACACTGAAGCTTTCTTT.

The V call is TRBV7-9, the J call TRBJ2-7, with D uncertain. Deletions cut 6 bases from V and 2 bases from J, with 17 bases between. Germline lookup yields CDR1 SEHNR and CDR2 FQNEAQ (reference sequence). The CDR3 sequence is 15 residues long. As DNA, the CDR3 is TGTGCCAGCAGGCCCCTCGGGTTGAGACCCTACGAGCAGTACTTC. Its protein product is CASRPLGLRPYEQYF.

V usage is TRBV2 and J usage is TRBJ1-5; D gene uncertain. CDR1 and CDR2 (germline): SNHLY, FYNNEI. Deletions cut 6 bases from V and 5 bases from J, with 17 bases between. The CDR3 sequence is 15 residues long. Here the CDR3 reads CASRHRSREDQPQHF. The DNA of the CDR3 is TGTGCCAGCAGACACCGGTCTAGGGAGGATCAGCCCCAGCATTTT. Combining the CDR3 with reference TRBV2 and TRBJ1-5 gives the whole variable domain EPEVTQTPSHQVTQMGQEVILRCVPISNHLYFYWYRQILGQKVEFLVSFYNNEISEKSEIFDDQFSVERPDGSNFTLKIRSTKLEDSAMYFCASRHRSREDQPQHFGDGTRLSIL.

The chain carries TRBV5-4 and TRBJ2-1; 10 bases map to TRBD2. Germline lookup yields CDR1 SGHNT and CDR2 YYREEE (reference sequence). Trimming at V came to 4 bases and at J to 2 bases, leaving 3 bases not matched to a gene. The CDR3 extends over 15 amino acids. The CDR3 DNA reads as TGTGCCAGCAGCCCAAGCGGGGGGGCCTACAATGAGCAGTTCTTC. Translating gives CASSPSGGAYNEQFF. The full variable domain, completed using reference TRBV5-4 and TRBJ2-1, is ETGVTQSPTHLIKTRGQQVTLRCSSQSGHNTVSWYQQALGQGPQFIFQYYREEENGRGNFPPRFSGLQFPNYSSELNVNALELDDSALYLCASSPSGGAYNEQFFGPGTRLTVL.

The chain carries TRBV3-1 (or the pseudogene TRBV3-2) and TRBJ2-7, with 8 bases fitting TRBD2. The CDR3 contains 15 residues. The V and J ends lost 7 bases and 5 bases, in that order; junction bases with no gene match: 13. Germline V gives CDR1 LGHDT, CDR2 YNNKEL (reference sequence). CDR3 residues: CASTPTGGGLNEQYF. The CDR3 DNA reads as TGTGCCAGCACCCCAACGGGGGGGGGCCTCAACGAGCAGTACTTC.

The rearrangement joins TRBV4-3 to TRBJ1-6; unclear D gene. The V end lost 0 bases, the J end lost 4 bases, and 13 bases lay between the germline ends. The length of the CDR3 is 17 residues. Looked up from germline, CDR1 is LGHNA and CDR2 is YSLEER. The CDR3 loop reads CASSQEPRGGYNSPLHF. The CDR3 DNA follows: TGCGCCAGCAGCCAAGAACCCCGGGGAGGTTATAATTCACCCCTCCACTTT.

V is TRBV28 and J is TRBJ1-5; D unresolved. V lost 2 bases and J lost 4, with 3 bases in between. This CDR3 has 12 amino acids. Germline assignment: CDR1 MDHEN and CDR2 SYDVKM. The CDR3 DNA reads TGTGCCAGCAGTTTAACTAATCAGCCCCAGCATTTT. Translation: CASSLTNQPQHF.

The V gene is TRBV4-1, the J gene TRBJ1-6, with TRBD1 matching 7 bases. Trimming at V came to 7 bases and at J to 10 bases, leaving 10 bases not matched to a gene. CDR3 length: 14 amino acids. CDR1 and CDR2 (germline): MGHRA, YSYEKL. The CDR3 sequence is CASNIGGEGSPLHF. The CDR3 coding sequence is TGCGCCAGCAACATAGGGGGCGAGGGATCACCCCTCCACTTT.

The table lists this clone with a count of one. The V gene is TRBV19, the J gene TRBJ1-2, with 8 bases that match TRBD1. Germline values: CDR1 LNHDA, CDR2 SQIVND (reference sequence). V dropped 5 bases and J dropped 7; count of bases not matched to a gene: 9. The CDR3 consists of 14 residues. The CDR3: CASSFIPTGGGYTF. CDR3 nucleotide sequence: TGTGCCAGTAGTTTCATCCCTACAGGGGGTGGCTACACCTTC.

The rearrangement uses TRBV5-1 and TRBJ1-4, with 8 bases matching TRBD1. Germline lookup yields CDR1 SGHRS and CDR2 YFSETQ. CDR3 length: 16 amino acids. Trimming removed 7 bases from V and 6 bases from J; junction bases left unmatched: 14. CDR3 region: CASQGAVSGGYEKLFF. The CDR3, as DNA: TGCGCCAGCCAGGGGGCTGTGTCAGGGGGCTATGAAAAACTGTTTTTT.

The chain links TRBV29-1 to TRBJ2-1, with TRBD2 matching 7 bases. V shed 7 bases and J 6 bases; nucleotides not matched to a gene: 9. Germline V gene sequence: CDR1 SQVTM, CDR2 ANQGSEA. The CDR3 sequence is 13 residues long. CDR3 bases: TGCAGCGGGTCAAGCGGGGCTCCCAATGAGCAGTTCTTC. Amino acid sequence: CSGSSGAPNEQFF.

This clone was detected only once. The chain employs TRBV12-3 or TRBV12-4 and TRBJ1-6; D unclear. The CDR3 covers 13 residues. With 6 bases removed from V and 2 bases from J, the gap between germline ends came to 5 bases. CDR3 protein: CASSVTYNSPLHF. CDR3 DNA sequence: TGTGCCAGCAGCGTTACCTATAATTCACCCCTCCACTTT.

This chain uses TRBV7-6 with TRBJ2-3, with 11 bases fitting TRBD2. Germline V lookup: CDR1 SGHVS, CDR2 FNYEAQ. The V segment lost 1 base and the J segment 0 bases; nucleotides outside the gene matches: 3. The CDR3 has 17 residues. DNA of the CDR3: TGTGCCAGCAGCTTAGATCGACTAGCGGGGAGCACAGATACGCAGTATTTT. Amino acid sequence: CASSLDRLAGSTDTQYF.

V is TRBV4-3 and J is TRBJ1-2, with D uncertain. The CDR3 spans 15 residues. Germline CDR1 reads LGHNA; CDR2 reads YSLEER. Trimming took 0 bases from V and 4 from J, leaving 12 bases between them. The CDR3 is CASSQEIDQRYGYTF. The CDR3 region has the DNA TGCGCCAGCAGCCAAGAAATCGACCAGCGCTATGGCTACACCTTC.

V is TRBV18 and J is TRBJ1-1, with no clear D. V lost 3 bases to trimming and J lost 0 bases, with 11 bases between them. The CDR3 spans 15 residues. Germline assignment: CDR1 KGHSH and CDR2 LQKENI. The CDR3 DNA is TGTGCCAGCTCACCTCCTACAGTGATGAACACTGAAGCTTTCTTT. Its translation is CASSPPTVMNTEAFF.

The J gene is TRBJ1-2, the V gene TRBV19; D perhaps matches TRBD1 (6 bases). This CDR3 has 14 amino acids. With 4 bases removed from V and 0 bases from J, the gap between germline ends came to 9 bases. The germline gives CDR1 LNHDA, CDR2 SQIVND (reference sequence). CDR3 coding DNA: TGTGCCAGTAGTACACAGGGACCTAACTATGGCTACACCTTC. This gives the protein CASSTQGPNYGYTF.

This clone appeared a single time. This chain joins TRBV4-3 and TRBJ2-7; 8 bases align to TRBD1. CDR3 length: 16 residues. The junction had 11 bases not matched to a gene; V was cut back by 6 bases and J by 1 base. Germline V gene sequence: CDR1 LGHNA, CDR2 YSLEER. The DNA of the CDR3 is TGCGCCAGCAGTGTTGGCCGGACAGGGTCATCCTACGAGCAGTACTTC. Translation gives CASSVGRTGSSYEQYF.

This rearrangement joins TRBV7-8 to TRBJ1-2; 9 positions agree with TRBD1. The junction had 10 bases not matched to a gene; V was cut back by 6 bases and J by 2 bases. The CDR3 consists of 16 residues. The V gene's germline CDR1 is SGHVS and CDR2 FQNEAQ. Written as DNA, the CDR3 is TGTGCCAGCAGTTATCCGGGACAGGGTATGAACTATGGCTACACCTTC. This sequence encodes CASSYPGQGMNYGYTF.